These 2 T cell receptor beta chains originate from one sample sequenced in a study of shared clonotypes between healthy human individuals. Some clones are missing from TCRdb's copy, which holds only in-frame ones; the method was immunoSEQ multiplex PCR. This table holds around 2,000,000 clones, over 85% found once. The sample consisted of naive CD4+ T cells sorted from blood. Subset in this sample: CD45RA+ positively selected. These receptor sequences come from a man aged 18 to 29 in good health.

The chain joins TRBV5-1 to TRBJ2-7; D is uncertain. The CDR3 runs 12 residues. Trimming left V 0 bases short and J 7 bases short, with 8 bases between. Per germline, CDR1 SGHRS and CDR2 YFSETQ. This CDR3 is CASSLGVTEQYF. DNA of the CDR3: TGCGCCAGCAGCTTGGGGGTGACGGAGCAGTACTTC. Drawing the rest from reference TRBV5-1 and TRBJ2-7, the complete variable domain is KAGVTQTPRYLIKTRGQQVTLSCSPISGHRSVSWYQQTPGQGLQFLFEYFSETQRNKGNFPGRFSGRQFSNSRSEMNVSTLELGDSALYLCASSLGVTEQYFGPGTRLTVT.

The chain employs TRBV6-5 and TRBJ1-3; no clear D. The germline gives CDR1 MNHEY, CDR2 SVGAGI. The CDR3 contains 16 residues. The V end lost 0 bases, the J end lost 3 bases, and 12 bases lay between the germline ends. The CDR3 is CASSYSTVSGGNTIYF. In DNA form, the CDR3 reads TGTGCCAGCAGTTACTCGACGGTCTCCGGTGGAAACACCATATATTTT.